This T cell receptor (beta chain) was captured in a study of T-cell reconstitution after alpha-beta-depleted transplantation in children. General study findings and limits: T-cell counts and diversity at one year following transplant were attributed mainly to newly produced T cells. By about two months after transplant, alpha-beta T cells reportedly arose from several hundred graft clones that had expanded.

Concerning this clonotype itself: Its target is unknown.

Preparation of the TCRbeta library involved a method that used unique molecular identifiers. TCRdb re-called the PCR reads with MiXCR, one entry per CDR3 protein. The sample lists about 980,000 distinct CDR3 sequences, 25% to 35% seen once, with about 28% in the top ten. V lost 3 bases to trimming and J lost 5 bases; unmatched junction nucleotides: 1. Germline values: CDR1 ENHRY, CDR2 SYGVKD. The CDR3 consists of 13 residues. The sequence came from a boy younger than two who had a stem cell transplant for SCID, so the T cells may come from the graft donor. The rearrangement uses TRBV10-3 and TRBJ1-1; 9 positions match TRBD1. Sequencing used PBMCs, mostly from graft donor cells, obtained 360 days after TCRalphabeta/CD19-depleted stem cell transplant. The CDR3 reads CAISEDRGTEAFF. The CDR3 region has the DNA TGTGCCATCAGTGAAGACAGGGGGACTGAAGCTTTCTTT.